This is a list of T cell receptor beta chains from one sample in a study of cytomegalovirus exposure and HLA in healthy donors. TCRdb's table, derived via immunoSEQ multiplex PCR, lists solely in-frame clones and lacks some. The sample records 150,000 to 200,000 clones, about nine tenths being singletons. The material sequenced was PBMCs. The receptor set was obtained from a man aged 18 to 29 in good health and CMV-seropositive. The CDR3 runs from the conserved cysteine through the conserved F or W. Where a row states a size, it is once, few, many or the class of an expanded clone; other rows omit it.

CDR3aa	v_gene	j_gene	abundance
CASSHSGRNSYEQYF	TRBV5-1	TRBJ2-7	NA
CASSRGGRGNQPQHF	TRBV27	TRBJ1-5	NA
CSTLQGRNTEAFF	TRBV29-1	TRBJ1-1	NA
CASSLGLANIQYF	TRBV5-6	TRBJ2-4	NA
CASSGMRSTDEQFF	TRBV5-1	TRBJ2-1	NA
CASSPGQNSDTQYF	TRBV5-1	TRBJ2-3	NA
CASSLGAVTVSTQYF	TRBV5-1	TRBJ2-3	NA
CASSWRAQGRGPQHF	TRBV7-2	TRBJ1-5	few
CASSQGYGRGNEQFF	TRBV4-1	TRBJ2-1	NA
CASSTESHEKLFF	TRBV7-9	TRBJ1-4	once
CSVVGMWQGPETQYF	TRBV29-1	TRBJ2-5	NA
CASSPDRVQFF	TRBV7-9	TRBJ2-1	NA